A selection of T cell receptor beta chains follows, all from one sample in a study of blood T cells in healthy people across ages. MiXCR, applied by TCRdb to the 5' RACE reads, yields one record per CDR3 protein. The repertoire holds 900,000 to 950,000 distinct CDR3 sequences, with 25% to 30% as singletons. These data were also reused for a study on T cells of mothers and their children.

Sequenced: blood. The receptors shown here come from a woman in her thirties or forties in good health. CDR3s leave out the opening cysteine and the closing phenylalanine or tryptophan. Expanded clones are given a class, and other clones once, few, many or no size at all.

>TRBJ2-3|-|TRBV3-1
ASSRSLVTDTQY
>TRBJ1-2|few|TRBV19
ASSGDRPYGYT
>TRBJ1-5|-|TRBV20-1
SARPTGQSNQPQH
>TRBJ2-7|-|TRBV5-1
ASSPRTSGAVHEQY
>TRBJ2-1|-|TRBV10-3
AITGSLGRDSYNEQF
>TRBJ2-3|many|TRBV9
ASSAEDTDTQY
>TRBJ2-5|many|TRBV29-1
SVETGEKTQY
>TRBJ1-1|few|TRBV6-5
ASSYSRISMNTEAF
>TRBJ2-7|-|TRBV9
ASSVHLTGTGDEQY
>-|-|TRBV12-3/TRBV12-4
ASRGIGGWNIQY
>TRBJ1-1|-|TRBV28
ASSGVVGPTEAF
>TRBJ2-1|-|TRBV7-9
ASSLLRTGGLNEQF
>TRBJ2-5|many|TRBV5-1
ASSLVSSGGAETQY
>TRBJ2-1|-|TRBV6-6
ASSYGWGYEQF
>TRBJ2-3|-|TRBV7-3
ASSRDRGGADTQY
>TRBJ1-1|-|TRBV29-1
SVTGRTGRNTEAF
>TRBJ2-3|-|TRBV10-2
ASSVLQGTDTQY
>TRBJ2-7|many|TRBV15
ATGTGLTYEQY
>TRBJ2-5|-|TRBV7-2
ASSRTISRETQY
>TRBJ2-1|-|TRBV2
ASRVGPQTQF
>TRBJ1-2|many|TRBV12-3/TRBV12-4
ASSLPGRYGYT
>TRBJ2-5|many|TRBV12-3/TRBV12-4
ASSPHQGYQETQY
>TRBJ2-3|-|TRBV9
ASSVGQGGGTDTQY
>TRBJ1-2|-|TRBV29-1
SGQDVRYGYT
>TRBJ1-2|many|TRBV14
ASSQVRSYGYT
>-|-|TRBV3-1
ASSRIATGQVYEQY